The 12 T cell receptor beta chains below come from one sample, sequenced in a study of lung T cells in sarcoidosis with Löfgren's syndrome. One entry per CDR3 protein results from TCRdb running MiXCR on the reads. The table lists about 19,000 distinct CDR3 sequences, about 20% of them singletons. The sample consisted of CD4+ T cells from PBMCs. The receptors derive from a human donor with sarcoidosis (Löfgren's syndrome or another form), or a control subject (not recorded which).

This clonotype occurred many times. The chain couples TRBV18 to TRBJ2-1; 14 nucleotides agree with TRBD2. The V segment lost 6 bases and the J segment 0 bases; nucleotides outside the gene matches: 13. The length of the CDR3 is 20 residues. The V gene's germline CDR1 is KGHSH and CDR2 LQKENI. CDR3 loop: CASSPLPGLAGGSSYNEQFF. The CDR3 nucleotides are TGTGCCAGCTCTCCGCTCCCCGGACTAGCGGGAGGATCCTCCTACAATGAGCAGTTCTTC.

The rearrangement uses TRBV6-1 and TRBJ2-3; the D gene is possibly TRBD2 (5 bases). The CDR3 consists of 15 residues. Trimming cost V 4 bases and J 2 bases, with 13 bases left between them. CDR1 is MNHNS and CDR2 is SASEGT in the germline V gene. DNA for the CDR3: TGTGCCAGCAGTGCCATGACGACTAACACAGATACGCAGTATTTT. Translated: CASSAMTTNTDTQYF.

In this sample, this clonotype turned up many times. Relative to the germline gene, one junction end is altered; a read error may explain this. The rearrangement joins TRBV30 to TRBJ2-5; D is undetermined. CDR3 size: 13 residues. Germline assignment: CDR1 GTSNPN and CDR2 SVGIG (reference sequence). DNA of the CDR3: TGTGCCTGGAGTGGAAGCGAACTCCCGGTGACACACTTC. Protein: CAWSGSELPVTHF.

This clonotype was seen just once. This may be a read error: a much more frequent sequence differs by one nucleotide. The chain recombines TRBV12-3 or TRBV12-4 with TRBJ2-2, with 8 bases identical to TRBD1. The CDR3 loop spans 15 amino acids. The J segment lost 0 bases and the V segment lost 6 bases, leaving 3 bases of the junction unmatched. The CDR3 DNA follows: TGTGCCAGCAGGGCAGGGGGCGCGAACACCGGGGAGCTGTTTTTT. Translated, it gives CASRAGGANTGELFF.

This clonotype was observed a handful of times. The V call is TRBV5-1, the J call TRBJ2-1; D tentatively fits TRBD1 or TRBD2 (5 bases each). In germline, CDR1 is SGHRS, CDR2 YFSETQ. Trimming left V 6 bases short and J 0 bases short, with 22 bases between. The CDR3 length is 18 residues. The CDR3 region has the DNA TGCGCCAGCACCAAGACCCCCCGGGACGCCAGCTCCTACAATGAGCAGTTCTTC. The encoded protein is CASTKTPRDASSYNEQFF.

This clonotype was seen repeatedly, ten times or more. This chain links TRBV28 with TRBJ2-3; the D gene is possibly TRBD1 (5 bases). CDR3 length equals 14 residues. The V and J ends lost 8 bases and 4 bases respectively, with 16 bases between them. Germline V lookup: CDR1 MDHEN, CDR2 SYDVKM. For the CDR3, the DNA is TGTGCCAGCCAAGGGGCGACGGTCCCAGATACGCAGTATTTT. Translated: CASQGATVPDTQYF.

This clonotype was counted only a few times. V is TRBV9 and J is TRBJ1-1; 8 nucleotides align to TRBD1. Trimming took 0 bases from V and 1 from J; bases not matched to a gene: 2. Germline assignment: CDR1 SGDLS and CDR2 YYNGEE. This CDR3 region has 15 residues. CDR3 sequence (DNA): TGTGCCAGCAGCGTAGTCGGACAGGGGAACACTGAAGCTTTCTTT. This gives the protein CASSVVGQGNTEAFF. Filled out from reference TRBV9 and TRBJ1-1, the complete variable domain reads DSGVTQTPKHLITATGQRVTLRCSPRSGDLSVYWYQQSLDQGLQFLIQYYNGEERAKGNILERFSAQQFPDLHSELNLSSLELGDSALYFCASSVVGQGNTEAFFGQGTRLTVV.

This clonotype was found many times. The CDR3 is CASSPGTSTDTQYF. CDR3 sequence (DNA): TGTGCCAGTAGCCCGGGTACTAGCACAGATACGCAGTATTTT. This sequence joins TRBV19 and TRBJ2-3, with D uncertain. V was cut by 6 bases and J by 0 bases, with 10 bases left in between. This CDR3 is built from 14 residues. Per germline, CDR1 LNHDA and CDR2 SQIVND (reference sequence).

This clonotype has only a few counts. A clone one base away is much larger, so this may be a read error. The CDR3 sequence is CASSRGLAGDGTQYF. The DNA for the CDR3 is TGTGCCAGCAGCCGGGGACTAGCGGGGGATGGTACGCAGTATTTT. The genes are TRBV4-2 and TRBJ2-3; 14 bases align to TRBD2. Looked up from germline, CDR1 is LGHNA and CDR2 is YNFKEQ. V dropped 4 bases and J dropped 8; count of bases not matched to a gene: 5. This CDR3 is built from 15 residues.

This clonotype has ten or more counts. The chain uses TRBV6-1 and TRBJ2-3; the match to TRBD2 covers 8 bases. The CDR3 length is 16 residues. With 6 bases clipped from V and 2 bases from J, the junction kept 10 bases outside the gene matches. In germline, CDR1 is MNHNS, CDR2 SASEGT. As DNA, the CDR3 is TGTGCCAGCAGGTCGAGAGCGGGAGTTAACACAGATACGCAGTATTTT. Protein: CASRSRAGVNTDTQYF.

J is TRBJ1-1 and V is TRBV6-1; 9 nucleotides match TRBD1. Losses at the gene ends were 7 bases for V and 8 bases for J; bases not matched to a gene: 11. There are 14 residues in the CDR3. Germline CDR1 reads MNHNS; CDR2 reads SASEGT. This CDR3 is CASNPGQGKLEAFF. The CDR3, as DNA: TGTGCCAGCAATCCGGGACAGGGCAAGCTAGAAGCTTTCTTT.

This clonotype was seen many times. CDR3: CASRPFRQGAGTGELFF. The CDR3 DNA follows: TGTGCCAGCAGGCCATTCCGACAGGGGGCTGGCACCGGGGAGCTGTTTTTT. This chain joins TRBV28 and TRBJ2-2, with 10 bases aligning to TRBD1. V lost 6 bases to trimming and J lost 4 bases; unmatched junction nucleotides: 11. This CDR3 region has 17 residues. Germline CDR1 is MDHEN and CDR2 is SYDVKM.